The T cell receptor beta chain described here comes from a study of preoperative IRX-2 immunotherapy in early breast cancer. The CDR3 loop spans 18 amino acids. Treatment: preoperative locoregional IRX-2 cytokine immunotherapy. Preoperative locoregional IRX-2 cytokine immunotherapy was tested in the phase Ib source study. TCRdb's copy holds only in-frame clones and misses some; the assay was immunoSEQ multiplex PCR. The data show around 40,000 clones, with approximately 94% seen just once and 1.6% held by the top ten. Material: tumor tissue, obtained after IRX-2 immunotherapy. The gene calls are TRBV1 and TRBJ2-1; TRBD2 is the table's D call and was not checked against the DNA. TRBV1 corresponds to a pseudogene. This TCR derives from a human donor with breast cancer. CDR3 DNA: TGCACCAGCAGCCAAGATTGTAGCGGGATGAGAAAAAACAATGAGCAGTTCTTC. Translation gives CTSSQDCSGMRKNNEQFF.